Listed below are T cell receptor beta chains from one sample, sequenced in a study of beta chain features in type 1 diabetes. TCRdb's copy holds only in-frame clones and misses some; the assay was immunoSEQ multiplex PCR. The sample lists just over 600,000 clones; 15% were seen once. The sequencing input was naive CD4+ T cells from blood. The receptors originated from a man in his late teens or twenties in good health. CDR3s include the opening cysteine and the closing phenylalanine or tryptophan.

V gene | CDR3 protein
TRBV7-3 | CASSPGGGRPDTQYF
TRBV5-1 | CASSLGNPNTEAFF
TRBV7-9 | CASRGEDAEAFF
TRBV5-1 | CASSSQGDSLNTEAFF
TRBV14 | CASSRQLAGTYEQYF
TRBV30 | CAWSIRAGYGYTF
TRBV15 | CATARDHELGTYEQYF
TRBV6-6 | CASSYLGQPNQPQHF
TRBV4-2 | CASSQGLDTDTQYF
TRBV7-2 | CASSSMGAEAFF
TRBV19 | CANLQGRTGELFF
TRBV5-1 | CASSLPGGTDTQYF
TRBV6-6 | CASSYGVSGETQYF
TRBV10-3 | CPGLGTIYF
TRBV18 | CASSPPRQQIGKLFF
TRBV27 | CASRGQNEAFF
TRBV18 | CASSPGTVVGYTF
TRBV28 | CASSYGLAETSTDTQYF
TRBV7-7 | CASSPQETQYF
TRBV5-1 | CASSLQGPAYEQYF
TRBV7-6 | CASSQTGDSYEQYF
TRBV5-1 | CASSRGQGVYSGANVLTF
TRBV18 | CASSPDRSYEQYF
TRBV7-2 | CASTLRSQETQYF
TRBV20-1 | CSAPGNEKLFF
TRBV7-9 | CASSLDDRYGYTF
TRBV10-3 | CAISDTGRTSGGLTDTQYF
TRBV7-9 | CASSLTSSSDTQYF
TRBV6-5 | CASSYPRDYQETQYF
TRBV9 | CASSVVSDSGNTIYF
TRBV14 | CASSYLEGGPQHF
TRBV28 | CASRYSSTDTQYF
TRBV5-6 | CASSLGYRGQNTEAFF
TRBV6-5 | CASSYYGRTYGYTF
TRBV28 | CASSLPGLINTGELFF
TRBV28 | CASTPDRGSYEQYF
TRBV2 | CASSERTDPNQPQHF
TRBV7-2 | CASSLGSGSSYEQYF
TRBV11-2 | CASSLAGSGNQPQHF
TRBV10-3 | CAISESSAGMSTNEKLFF
TRBV19 | CASSIREQETQYF
TRBV15 | CATSRDPAGTGEQYF
TRBV14 | CASSQTIRSGYTF
TRBV7-3 | CASSATDRGGGYTF
TRBV15 | CATPLSGRTINYGYTF
TRBV29-1 | CSVHREETQYF
TRBV10-2 | CASSESIGGGPYNEQFF
TRBV5-1 | CASSLEPKSEQYF
TRBV19 | CASTMTVAAYNEQFF
TRBV28 | CASSLGVTEAFF
TRBV7-9 | CASTRSGSDQPQHF
TRBV5-4 | CAMAHGGLAVFYEQYF